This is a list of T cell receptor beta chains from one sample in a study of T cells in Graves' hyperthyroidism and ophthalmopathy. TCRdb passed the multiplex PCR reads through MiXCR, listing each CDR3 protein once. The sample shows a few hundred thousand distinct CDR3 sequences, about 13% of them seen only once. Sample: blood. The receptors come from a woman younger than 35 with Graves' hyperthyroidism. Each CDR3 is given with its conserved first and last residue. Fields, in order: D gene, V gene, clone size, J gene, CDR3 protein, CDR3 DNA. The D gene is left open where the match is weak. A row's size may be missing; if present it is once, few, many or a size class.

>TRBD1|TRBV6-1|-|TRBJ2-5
CASTGQGRGTQYF
TGTGCCAGCACCGGACAGGGTAGGGGGACCCAGTACTTC
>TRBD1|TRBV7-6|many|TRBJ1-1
CASSYSWDRSTEAFF
TGTGCCAGCAGCTACTCTTGGGACAGAAGTACTGAAGCTTTCTTT
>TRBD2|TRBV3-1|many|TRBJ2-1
CASSQGASGILNEQFF
TGTGCCAGCAGCCAAGGAGCTAGCGGGATTCTTAATGAGCAGTTCTTC
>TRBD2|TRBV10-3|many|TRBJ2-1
CAISEGLAGEQFF
TGTGCCATCAGTGAGGGACTAGCAGGCGAGCAGTTCTTC
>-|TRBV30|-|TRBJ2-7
CAWGPGRKHHEQYF
TGTGCCTGGGGGCCCGGGCGGAAGCACCACGAGCAGTACTTC
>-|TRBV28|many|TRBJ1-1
CASRPRGSEAFF
TGTGCCAGCAGACCACGGGGCTCTGAAGCTTTCTTT
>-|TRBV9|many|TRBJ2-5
CASSPKDVDQETQYF
TGTGCCAGCAGCCCTAAGGACGTGGACCAAGAGACCCAGTACTTC
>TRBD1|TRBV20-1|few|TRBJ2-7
CSAPDRGYEQYF
TGCAGTGCCCCAGACAGGGGGTACGAGCAGTACTTC
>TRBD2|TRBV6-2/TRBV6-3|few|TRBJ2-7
CASTERLAGVVQYF
TGTGCCAGCACAGAAAGACTAGCGGGAGTTGTGCAGTACTTC
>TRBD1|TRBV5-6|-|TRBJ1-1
CASSQDRGRGNTEAFF
TGTGCCAGCAGTCAAGACAGGGGGAGAGGGAACACTGAAGCTTTCTTT
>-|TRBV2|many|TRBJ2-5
CASSPGTLVETQYF
TGTGCCAGCAGTCCCGGGACATTGGTAGAGACCCAGTACTTC
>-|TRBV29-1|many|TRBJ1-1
CSVTGHLNTEAFF
TGCAGCGTGACGGGACACTTGAACACTGAAGCTTTCTTT
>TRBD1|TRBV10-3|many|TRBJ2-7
CATRTSGARDRGYEQYF
TGTGCCACCAGAACGTCGGGCGCCCGGGACAGGGGTTACGAGCAGTACTTC
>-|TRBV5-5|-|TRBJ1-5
CASSVNAASNQPQHF
TGTGCCAGCAGCGTAAATGCGGCATCTAATCAGCCCCAGCATTTT
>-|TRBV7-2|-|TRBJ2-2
CASRRPGGELFF
TGTGCCAGCAGGCGACCGGGCGGGGAGCTGTTTTTT
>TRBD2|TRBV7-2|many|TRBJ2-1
CASSQEWAGGTKQFF
TGTGCCAGCAGCCAAGAGTGGGCGGGGGGAACGAAGCAGTTCTTC
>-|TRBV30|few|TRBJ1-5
CAWSLRSGRHNQPQHF
TGTGCCTGGAGTTTACGATCAGGACGGCACAATCAGCCCCAGCATTTT
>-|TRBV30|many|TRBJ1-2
CAWSGPPRSYGYTF
TGTGCCTGGAGTGGACCCCCGCGGTCATATGGCTACACCTTC
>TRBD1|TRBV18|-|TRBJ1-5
CASSPGGTGGKGQPQHF
TGTGCCAGCTCACCAGGCGGGACAGGGGGCAAGGGTCAGCCCCAGCATTTT
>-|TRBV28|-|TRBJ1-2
CASSLDFRGYTF
TGTGCCAGCAGTTTAGACTTCCGGGGCTACACCTTC
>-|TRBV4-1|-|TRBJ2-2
CASSQGITRAGELFF
TGCGCCAGCAGCCAAGGAATTACTAGGGCAGGGGAGCTGTTTTTT
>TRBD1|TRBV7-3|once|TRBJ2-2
CASNEGAGGELFF
TGTGCCAGCAATGAGGGGGCCGGCGGGGAGCTGTTTTTT
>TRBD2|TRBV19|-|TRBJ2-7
CASCAGGPIPYEQYF
TGTGCCAGTTGCGCGGGAGGGCCGATTCCCTACGAGCAGTACTTC
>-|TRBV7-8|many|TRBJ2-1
CASSKRPRTEQFF
TGTGCCAGCAGCAAAAGGCCCCGGACAGAGCAGTTCTTC
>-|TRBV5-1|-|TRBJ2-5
CASSLGGLTRQETQYF
TGCGCCAGCAGCTTGGGGGGGCTTACGCGCCAAGAGACCCAGTACTTC
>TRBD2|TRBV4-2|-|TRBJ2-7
CASSQVGGESSYEQYF
TGTGCCAGCAGCCAAGTTGGGGGGGAAAGCTCCTACGAGCAGTACTTC
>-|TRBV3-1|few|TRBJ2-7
CASSQSGFFYEQYF
TGTGCCAGCAGCCAGTCAGGGTTCTTCTACGAGCAGTACTTC
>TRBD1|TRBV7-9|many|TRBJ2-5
CASRPKPSTVTGVGETQYF
TGTGCCAGCAGACCGAAACCGTCTACTGTGACAGGGGTGGGAGAGACCCAGTACTTC
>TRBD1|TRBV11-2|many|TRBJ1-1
CASGKKTGGFTEAFF
TGTGCCAGCGGAAAAAAGACAGGGGGTTTCACTGAAGCTTTCTTT
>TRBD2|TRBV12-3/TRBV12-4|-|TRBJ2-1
CATGSGSFYNEQFF
TGTGCTACCGGAAGCGGGAGTTTCTACAATGAGCAGTTCTTC
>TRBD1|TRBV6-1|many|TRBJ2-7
CASTLTWTGYEQYF
TGTGCCAGCACCCTAACCTGGACAGGCTACGAGCAGTACTTC
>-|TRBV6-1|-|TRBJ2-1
CASRLSSYNEQFF
TGTGCCAGCAGACTGAGCTCCTACAATGAGCAGTTCTTC
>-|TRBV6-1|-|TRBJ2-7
CASRSRDDSYEQYF
TGTGCCAGCAGGAGCCGGGACGACTCCTACGAGCAGTACTTC
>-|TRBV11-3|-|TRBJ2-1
CASSLTWGSSYNEQFF
TGTGCCAGCAGCTTGACTTGGGGGAGCTCCTACAATGAGCAGTTCTTC
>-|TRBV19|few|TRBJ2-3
CASRRGDSRNTDTQYF
TGTGCCAGTAGGAGGGGGGACAGTCGAAACACAGATACGCAGTATTTT
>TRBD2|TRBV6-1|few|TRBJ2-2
CASRRLAGEGTGELFF
TGTGCCAGCAGACGACTAGCGGGAGAGGGCACCGGGGAGCTGTTTTTT
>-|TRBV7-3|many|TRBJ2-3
CASSFDRYTDTQYF
TGTGCCAGCAGCTTCGACAGATACACAGATACGCAGTATTTT
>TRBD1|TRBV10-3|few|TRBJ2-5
CAISPDRVQETQYF
TGTGCCATCAGCCCCGACAGGGTCCAAGAGACCCAGTACTTC
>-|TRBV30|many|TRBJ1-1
CAWSTSGVRIAEAFF
TGTGCCTGGAGTACATCCGGCGTGCGAATTGCTGAAGCTTTCTTT
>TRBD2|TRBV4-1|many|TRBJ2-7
CASSPAGGRIYEQYF
TGCGCCAGCAGCCCAGCGGGAGGGCGGATCTACGAGCAGTACTTC